A single T cell receptor (beta chain) is shown here with its context. Antigen: not known. PCR was performed using 60 Vbeta and 13 Jbeta primers. Method: immunoSEQ multiplex PCR; TCRdb's copy keeps in-frame clones and lacks some. The table includes approximately 120,000 clones, less than 80% detected once. This specimen comes from a study of cytomegalovirus exposure and HLA in healthy donors. General observations from the study: CMV antigen specificity of a few CMV-associated chains was confirmed in vitro. According to an earlier analysis, most TCR beta V segments yielded productive rearrangements about 87% or about 30% of the time.

The CDR3 extends over 17 amino acids. V trimming: 0 bases; J trimming: 0 bases; junction bases outside the gene matches: 7. Germline V gene sequence: CDR1 SGHVS, CDR2 FQNEAQ. The sequence was obtained from a man between 40 and 49 years old in good health and CMV-seropositive. V is TRBV7-8 and J is TRBJ1-1; 7 bases fit TRBD1. The sample taken for sequencing was PBMCs. The CDR3 bases are TGTGCCAGCAGCTTAGCAGGGGGCGGCTTGATGAACACTGAAGCTTTCTTT. This translates into CASSLAGGGLMNTEAFF.